Below, 19 T cell receptor beta chains from the same sample are listed, as sequenced in a study of blood T cell repertoires in COVID-19. Sequenced by immunoSEQ multiplex PCR; TCRdb stores in-frame clones only, minus some. The sample includes roughly 250,000 clones, about 80% of them seen just once. Sample: peripheral blood. The receptors stem from a man aged 50 to 60 with active or convalescent COVID-19.

V gene TRBV19 combines with J gene TRBJ2-3; TRBD2 matches 14 bases. The CDR3 loop spans 19 amino acids. V dropped 5 bases and J dropped 0; count of bases not matched to a gene: 10. Germline V gene lookup returns CDR1 LNHDA and CDR2 SQIVND (reference sequence). Written as DNA, the CDR3 is TGTGCCAGTAGTCCCGGACTAGCGGGGGGATTCCCTAGCACAGATACGCAGTATTTT. Amino acids: CASSPGLAGGFPSTDTQYF.

The V gene is TRBV20-1, the J gene TRBJ1-2; a possible D gene is TRBD1 (5 bases). The V end was cut by 3 bases, the J end by 8 bases, with 10 bases between. This CDR3 has 11 residues. The germline gives CDR1 DFQATT, CDR2 SNEGSKA (reference sequence). CDR3 sequence: CSASRAEGYTF. Here the CDR3 DNA reads TGCAGTGCTAGCAGGGCCGAGGGCTACACCTTC.

This chain uses TRBV4-1 with TRBJ1-4; TRBD1 matches at 9 bases. This CDR3 comprises 16 residues. The J segment lost 8 bases and the V segment lost 4 bases, leaving 11 bases of the junction unmatched. Germline assignment: CDR1 MGHRA and CDR2 YSYEKL. CDR3 in amino acids: CASSPLTGGESEKLFF. For the CDR3, the DNA is TGCGCCAGCAGCCCCCTCACAGGGGGCGAATCGGAAAAACTGTTTTTT.

This clone was counted a single time. The J gene is TRBJ1-5, the V gene TRBV6-2 or TRBV6-3; weak D call: TRBD1 (6 bases). V gave up 6 bases and J gave up 1 base, with 13 bases separating them. Germline values: CDR1 MNHEY, CDR2 SVGEGT. The CDR3 extends over 15 amino acids. The CDR3 DNA reads as TGTGCCAGCAGCCTTTTTGACAGGAGCAATCAGCCCCAGCATTTT. It is translated as CASSLFDRSNQPQHF.

This clone is a singleton in its sample. The chain combines TRBV19 with TRBJ1-2; TRBD1 might be the D (6 bases). The V end was cut by 1 base, the J end by 0 bases, with 15 bases between. The CDR3 totals 17 residues. Germline V gene sequence: CDR1 LNHDA, CDR2 SQIVND (reference sequence). CDR3 sequence: CASSIGRDWDTNYGYTF. The CDR3 DNA sequence: TGTGCCAGTAGTATAGGCCGTGATTGGGACACTAACTATGGCTACACCTTC.

The chain couples TRBV2 to TRBJ1-1; TRBD1 agrees at 12 bases. This CDR3 spans 13 amino acids. V trimming: 3 bases; J trimming: 10 bases; junction bases outside the gene matches: 3. Germline V gene data show CDR1 as SNHLY and CDR2 as FYNNEI. CDR3 loop: CASSEGQGARAFF. As DNA, the CDR3 is TGTGCCAGCAGTGAGGGACAGGGGGCGCGAGCTTTCTTT.

The gene calls are TRBV4-1 and TRBJ2-5, with 9 bases aligning to TRBD2. Germline CDR1 and CDR2: MGHRA and YSYEKL. After removal of 10 bases from V and 5 bases from J, the junction contained 14 bases not matched to a gene. There are 15 residues in the CDR3. The CDR3 loop is CATTRGGGADETQYF. The CDR3 DNA reads TGCGCCACTACGAGGGGCGGGGGGGCCGATGAGACCCAGTACTTC.

About this clone itself: At one end, the junction sequence differs from germline, possibly due to a read error. The chain combines TRBV7-2 with TRBJ1-5; no reliable D call. CDR3 size: 15 residues. From germline, CDR1 is SGHTA and CDR2 FQGNSA. CDR3 protein: CASSLEPISNQLQHF. The CDR3 DNA reads as TGTGCCAGCAGCTTAGAACCGATTAGCAATCAGCTCCAGCATTTT. The whole variable domain, remainder taken from reference TRBV7-2 and TRBJ1-5, is GAGVSQSPSNKVTEKGKDVELRCDPISGHTALYWYRQSLGQGLEFLIYFQGNSAPDKSGLPSDRFSAERTGGSVSTLTIQRTQQEDSAVYLCASSLEPISNQLQHFGDGTRLSIL.

The chain links TRBV5-1 to TRBJ1-2; D is uncertain. The CDR3 is made up of 16 amino acids. Trimming took off 2 bases at V and 6 bases at J, with 20 bases between the two ends. CDR1 is SGHRS and CDR2 is YFSETQ in the germline V gene. CDR3 region: CASSLRPGKPEDGYTF. The CDR3 nucleotides read TGCGCCAGCAGCTTACGCCCAGGTAAGCCGGAAGATGGCTACACCTTC. Together with reference TRBV5-1 and TRBJ1-2, the CDR3 gives the full variable domain: KAGVTQTPRYLIKTRGQQVTLSCSPISGHRSVSWYQQTPGQGLQFLFEYFSETQRNKGNFPGRFSGRQFSNSRSEMNVSTLELGDSALYLCASSLRPGKPEDGYTFGSGTRLTVV.

This rearrangement joins TRBV5-4 to TRBJ2-1; D might be TRBD1 (5 bases). Germline loops: CDR1 SGHNT, CDR2 YYREEE (reference sequence). The CDR3 runs 14 residues. Trimming left V 7 bases short and J 5 bases short, with 16 bases between. CDR3 DNA: TGTGCCAGCGGCCGGATACAGGTGGACAATGAGCAGTTCTTC. Its translation is CASGRIQVDNEQFF.

The rearrangement joins TRBV7-2 to TRBJ2-1; the match to TRBD2 covers 11 bases. Unmatched junction bases numbered 1, after V lost 3 bases and J lost 15 bases. Germline CDR1 and CDR2: SGHTA and FQGNSA. The CDR3 spans 11 residues. The CDR3 protein is CASSFGLAGFF. Here the CDR3 DNA reads TGTGCCAGCAGCTTCGGACTAGCGGGGTTCTTC. Using reference TRBV7-2 and TRBJ2-1 for the parts outside the CDR3, the full variable domain is GAGVSQSPSNKVTEKGKDVELRCDPISGHTALYWYRQSLGQGLEFLIYFQGNSAPDKSGLPSDRFSAERTGGSVSTLTIQRTQQEDSAVYLCASSFGLAGFFGPGTRLTVL.

The V call is TRBV30, the J call TRBJ1-3, with D possibly being TRBD1 (5 bases). V was clipped by 4 bases and J by 1 base, with 11 bases between them. Germline CDR1 reads GTSNPN; CDR2 reads SVGIG (reference sequence). This CDR3 has 14 amino acids. The CDR3: CAWIRGRSGNTIYF. The CDR3 nucleotides read TGTGCCTGGATACGGGGGAGGTCTGGAAACACCATATATTTT.

The chain recombines TRBV28 with TRBJ2-7; possible D gene TRBD1, 5 bases. Germline CDR1 reads MDHEN; CDR2 reads SYDVKM. Trimming shortened V by 4 bases and J by 4 bases, and 20 bases separated the two germline ends. This CDR3 is built from 16 residues. The CDR3 region is CASSSTQVRKRYEQYF. CDR3 in DNA: TGTGCCAGCAGTTCCACACAGGTGCGCAAGAGGTACGAGCAGTACTTC.

The J gene is TRBJ2-1, the V gene TRBV5-4, with no clear D. This CDR3 spans 15 amino acids. Germline V gene lookup returns CDR1 SGHNT and CDR2 YYREEE (reference sequence). V lost 0 bases to trimming and J lost 2 bases, with 9 bases between them. CDR3 loop: CASSLGPEPYNEQFF. The DNA for the CDR3 is TGTGCCAGCAGCTTGGGCCCAGAACCCTACAATGAGCAGTTCTTC.

The genes are TRBV7-2 and TRBJ2-5, with 10 bases identical to TRBD2. The V gene's germline CDR1 is SGHTA and CDR2 FQGNSA. V lost 1 base to trimming and J lost 5 bases; unmatched junction nucleotides: 10. The CDR3 length is 17 residues. DNA for the CDR3: TGTGCCAGCAGCTTAGGTCTGGTAGCGGGGGGATATGAGACCCAGTACTTC. Protein sequence: CASSLGLVAGGYETQYF. Full variable domain (missing parts from reference TRBV7-2 and TRBJ2-5): GAGVSQSPSNKVTEKGKDVELRCDPISGHTALYWYRQSLGQGLEFLIYFQGNSAPDKSGLPSDRFSAERTGGSVSTLTIQRTQQEDSAVYLCASSLGLVAGGYETQYFGPGTRLLVL.

The sample holds a few counts of this clone. J is TRBJ1-2 and V is TRBV6-5, with D possibly TRBD1 on 6 matching bases. Germline CDR1 and CDR2: MNHEY and SVGAGI. Trimming left V 6 bases short and J 3 bases short, with 17 bases between. The CDR3 consists of 15 residues. In nucleotides, the CDR3 is TGTGCCAGCAGCTTTCCCCGGGACACTTACTATGGCTACACCTTC. It encodes CASSFPRDTYYGYTF.

The rearrangement links TRBV29-1 to TRBJ1-1, with no clear D. CDR1 and CDR2 from the germline V gene are SQVTM and ANQGSEA. This CDR3 region has 14 residues. V lost 7 bases and J lost 1, with 16 bases in between. CDR3 region: CSARQLPGNTEAFF. The CDR3 nucleotides are TGCAGCGCCCGACAACTGCCAGGGAACACTGAAGCTTTCTTT.

This rearrangement joins TRBV2 to TRBJ2-3; 10 nucleotides line up with TRBD2. Germline assignment: CDR1 SNHLY and CDR2 FYNNEI. V lost 2 bases and J lost 2; bases outside the gene matches: 7. The CDR3 is 17 amino acids. The DNA of the CDR3 is TGTGCCAGCAGTGAACTTAAACTAGCGGGGACCACAGATACGCAGTATTTT. Protein: CASSELKLAGTTDTQYF.

The gene calls are TRBV4-1 and TRBJ1-2, with TRBD1 identical over 8 bases. This CDR3 region has 17 residues. Germline lookup yields CDR1 MGHRA and CDR2 YSYEKL. V was pared by 1 base and J by 1 base, with 8 bases of the junction left unmatched. CDR3: CASSQARTGKGNYGYTF. The CDR3 DNA follows: TGCGCCAGCAGCCAAGCACGGACAGGGAAGGGTAACTATGGCTACACCTTC.